This paragraph covers one TCR beta chain sequence. Its antigen is not known. This entry belongs to a study of graft-versus-host responses after intestinal transplantation. Findings and caveats of the study: Within the allografts of patients who had graft-donor T cell macrochimerism, graft-versus-host to host-versus-graft clonal ratios were high. Recipient marrow contained GvH clones, some of which appeared first in ileum or blood.

The V end lost 1 base, the J end lost 0 bases, and 10 bases lay between the germline ends. The CDR3 covers 16 residues. Germline assignment: CDR1 MGHRA and CDR2 YSYEKL. The data were produced by immunoSEQ multiplex PCR, yet TCRdb's version contains in-frame clones alone and is incomplete. The sample has approximately 25,000 clones; over 85% are singletons. This receptor was identified in a human patient who received an intestinal transplant, so some T cells may come from the graft donor. This chain connects TRBV4-1 to TRBJ1-3; D ambiguous. The sample consisted of PBMCs, taken 18 days after transplant. The CDR3 region has the DNA TGCGCCAGCAGCCAAGGTCCCCGATCCTCTGGAAACACCATATATTTT. This encodes CASSQGPRSSGNTIYF.